This entry concerns a single T cell receptor (beta chain). The clone's antigen remains unknown. The input lacks base qualities; no much larger clone sits a single base away. This sample is drawn from a study of cytomegalovirus exposure and HLA in healthy donors listed by TCRdb under 2017. With respect to the entire study: The 500 to 700 repertoires of the first cohort and the 95 to 150 validation repertoires were produced on the same platform, according to a later analysis. The study was designed to test whether signatures of past pathogen exposure could be identified by cataloging public T cell receptors. In addition to the first cohort of about 650 subjects, a separate validation cohort of approximately 130 different subjects was used. To predict cytomegalovirus infection status, the study brought together high-throughput TCR immunosequencing, statistical association of individual TCRs with disease status, and machine learning.

Separate from the approximately 700-subject first cohort, the validation cohort of 120 subjects was the group to which the donors belonged. Library preparation employed the immunoSEQ multiplex PCR assay. On the authors' methods: A statistical classification framework was built for diagnosing cytomegalovirus status from the catalog of TCR beta chain sequences. This is the immuneACCESS table as TCRdb keeps it, with only in-frame sequences that have V and J called. A part of the clones is gone; compared with another copy, unresolved V genes explain less than half, and the rest is unexplained. The DNA gave D and trimming, while V, J and clone size come from that table. For this sample the table gives 100,000 or so clones, of which approximately 95% were detected only once. The ten largest clones capture 0.89% of the sample. Beyond this particular receptor, the publication reports: In a later analysis, TCRs clustered in the first cohort were found to also tend to co-occur in the roughly 130 validation repertoires, with 85% to 95% of cluster scores above 0. A later analysis had no HLA typing for the validation cohort, so co-occurrence there was scored across all 130 or so repertoires. The classifier was reported to diagnose cytomegalovirus status with high specificity and sensitivity in both the original and validation cohorts. A few of the identified cytomegalovirus-associated TCR beta chains were confirmed in vitro to be specific for cytomegalovirus antigens. In the study, approximately 160 TCR beta chains were listed as associated with cytomegalovirus. The authors suggested that the approach could potentially be extended to other disease states and immunological phenotypes. While some public TCRs were present in many individuals, most TCR sequences turned up only very rarely across donors.

From the germline V gene, CDR1 is SGHTA and CDR2 is FQGNSA. The CDR3 contains 13 residues, cysteine and phenylalanine counted. Of the read, only the CDR3 DNA is kept; its 39 bases are in frame from base 1. Trimming leaves V shorter by 9 bases and J shorter by 8 bases, with the junction holding 9 bases beyond the gene matches. The sequenced material came from PBMCs. The chain uses TRBV7-2 and TRBJ2-3; 9 junctional bases match TRBD1. The sequence came from a woman under 30 in good health and CMV-seronegative. The sequenced DNA is TGTGCCAGGGGGACAGGGTTGCCTCTTACGCAGTATTTT. Its protein product is CARGTGLPLTQYF.